What follows describes a single T cell receptor beta chain. This record belongs to a study of technical replicates of blood from several donors. The protocol was immunoSEQ multiplex PCR, while the TCRdb copy is restricted to in-frame clones and leaves out a portion. This sample has under 85,000 clones, with 86% found just once. V shed 5 bases and J shed 1 base, with 25 bases lying between them. CDR1 SEHNR and CDR2 FQNEAQ come from the germline V gene (reference sequence). The CDR3 sequence is 19 residues long. The sequence came from a human donor in good health. Some clones in this sample may be carry-over from other donors' samples. The J gene is TRBJ2-3, the V gene TRBV7-9, with TRBD1 as a possible D gene (7 bases). Sequenced material: PBMCs. The CDR3: CASSRRTSWQGGRTDTQYF. CDR3 in DNA: TGTGCCAGCAGCCGAAGGACAAGCTGGCAGGGGGGCCGCACAGATACGCAGTATTTT.